The 22 T cell receptor beta chains below were found in one sample sequenced in a study of blood T cell repertoires in COVID-19. Profiled with immunoSEQ multiplex PCR; TCRdb holds only in-frame clones, not every one. The sample yields around 20,000 clones, about 85% seen once. The sequenced material came from peripheral blood. The receptors derive from a human donor in a cohort sampled during active COVID-19.

This clone was counted once. This chain joins TRBV7-9 and TRBJ2-3; 7 positions agree with TRBD2. There are 16 residues in the CDR3. The germline gives CDR1 SEHNR, CDR2 FQNEAQ (reference sequence). The J segment lost 0 bases and the V segment lost 1 base, leaving 4 bases of the junction unmatched. DNA for the CDR3: TGTGCCAGCAGCTTAGGGCTAGCGGCGAGCACAGATACGCAGTATTTT. Encoded protein: CASSLGLAASTDTQYF.

The CDR3: CASSFLDEQFF. The DNA for the CDR3 is TGTGCCAGCAGTTTTTTAGATGAGCAGTTCTTC. The chain recombines TRBV12-3 or TRBV12-4 with TRBJ2-1; D is uncertain. Between the trimmed V and J ends, which lost 3 bases and 8 bases, there was a span of 5 bases. CDR3 size: 11 residues.

In its sample, this clone is medium-sized. The CDR3 sequence: CATLDSDLYNSPLHF. The DNA for the CDR3 is TGTGCCACTCTAGACTCGGATCTCTATAATTCACCCCTCCACTTT. This chain joins TRBV19 and TRBJ1-6; no clear D gene. The CDR3 runs 15 residues. V shed 10 bases and J shed 3 bases, with 16 bases lying between them. From germline, CDR1 is LNHDA and CDR2 SQIVND (reference sequence).

This sequence joins TRBV9 and TRBJ1-4; TRBD1 might be the D (5 bases). Trimming cost V 2 bases and J 8 bases, with 13 bases left between them. Germline loops: CDR1 SGDLS, CDR2 YYNGEE. The CDR3 is made up of 14 amino acids. CDR3 nucleotides: TGTGCCAGCAGCGTGTCAGGGCGAGAGGAAAAACTGTTTTTT. Amino acids: CASSVSGREEKLFF. The full variable domain, completed using reference TRBV9 and TRBJ1-4, is DSGVTQTPKHLITATGQRVTLRCSPRSGDLSVYWYQQSLDQGLQFLIQYYNGEERAKGNILERFSAQQFPDLHSELNLSSLELGDSALYFCASSVSGREEKLFFGSGTQLSVL.

The chain employs TRBV5-6 and TRBJ2-7; weak D call: TRBD2 (5 bases). The CDR3 spans 16 residues. V was clipped by 2 bases and J by 2 bases, with 17 bases between them. CDR1 and CDR2 from the germline V gene are SGHDT and YYEEEE. CDR3 in amino acids: CASSFLQLGPAYEQYF. The CDR3 nucleotides read TGTGCCAGCAGCTTCCTCCAACTAGGACCTGCCTACGAGCAGTACTTC.

This clone was recorded only once. The chain employs TRBV5-6 and TRBJ1-4, with TRBD1 identical over 7 bases. CDR1 SGHDT and CDR2 YYEEEE come from the germline V gene. CDR3 length equals 15 residues. The V segment lost 4 bases and the J segment 0 bases; nucleotides outside the gene matches: 3. The CDR3 loop is CASSGTDATNEKLFF. The CDR3 DNA reads TGTGCCAGCAGCGGGACAGACGCAACTAATGAAAAACTGTTTTTT.

The chain links TRBV5-1 to TRBJ2-1, with 11 bases identical to TRBD2. This CDR3 is 16 amino acids long. Per the germline V gene, CDR1 is SGHRS and CDR2 is YFSETQ. Unmatched junction bases numbered 5, after V lost 4 bases and J lost 2 bases. The CDR3 loop reads CASSTGLAVPYNEQFF. In DNA, the CDR3 is TGCGCCAGCAGCACGGGACTAGCGGTACCCTACAATGAGCAGTTCTTC. The whole variable domain, remainder taken from reference TRBV5-1 and TRBJ2-1, is KAGVTQTPRYLIKTRGQQVTLSCSPISGHRSVSWYQQTPGQGLQFLFEYFSETQRNKGNFPGRFSGRQFSNSRSEMNVSTLELGDSALYLCASSTGLAVPYNEQFFGPGTRLTVL.

This clone appeared a single time. This sequence joins TRBV5-1 and TRBJ2-5; TRBD2 matches at 10 bases. This CDR3 spans 21 amino acids. Germline V gene lookup returns CDR1 SGHRS and CDR2 YFSETQ. Losses at the gene ends were 3 bases for V and 5 bases for J; bases not matched to a gene: 25. The CDR3 nucleotides are TGCGCCAGCAGCTCCACTAAGCGGGAGGGCCAAATATTTAGAATCATGGAGACCCAGTACTTC. Translating it yields CASSSTKREGQIFRIMETQYF. The full variable domain, completed using reference TRBV5-1 and TRBJ2-5, is KAGVTQTPRYLIKTRGQQVTLSCSPISGHRSVSWYQQTPGQGLQFLFEYFSETQRNKGNFPGRFSGRQFSNSRSEMNVSTLELGDSALYLCASSSTKREGQIFRIMETQYFGPGTRLLVL.

V usage is TRBV28 and J usage is TRBJ2-7; tentatively, D is TRBD2 (6 bases). This CDR3 is built from 12 residues. Trimming cost V 6 bases and J 2 bases, with 8 bases left between them. Germline CDR1 reads MDHEN; CDR2 reads SYDVKM. CDR3 DNA sequence: TGTGCCAGCAGGGTAGCGGCCTACGAGCAGTACTTC. Its translation: CASRVAAYEQYF.

The chain is built from TRBV28 and TRBJ1-5, with TRBD1 identical over 9 bases. Germline values: CDR1 MDHEN, CDR2 SYDVKM. The CDR3 runs 18 residues. Trimming at V came to 4 bases and at J to 0 bases, leaving 10 bases not matched to a gene. The DNA of the CDR3 is TGTGCCAGCAGTTCCGGGACAGGGAAGTTTTATAGCAATCAGCCCCAGCATTTT. Amino acids: CASSSGTGKFYSNQPQHF.

The CDR3 DNA sequence: TGTGCCTGGAACAAAGGACAGGAGGGTCAGCCCCAGCATTTT. It translates to CAWNKGQEGQPQHF. The V call is TRBV30, the J call TRBJ1-5; TRBD1 matches 7 bases. The junction had 9 bases not matched to a gene; V was cut back by 4 bases and J by 6 bases. The CDR3 consists of 14 residues. Germline CDR1 reads GTSNPN; CDR2 reads SVGIG (reference sequence).

The J gene is TRBJ2-1, the V gene TRBV10-3; TRBD1 might be the D (6 bases). This CDR3 is 12 amino acids long. The V end lost 6 bases, the J end lost 8 bases, and 11 bases lay between the germline ends. Per germline, CDR1 ENHRY and CDR2 SYGVKD. The chain's CDR3 is CAISSRGDEQFF. CDR3 in DNA: TGTGCCATCAGCTCCAGGGGAGATGAGCAGTTCTTC.

The V gene is TRBV11-1, the J gene TRBJ2-5, with D unresolved. V dropped 2 bases and J dropped 5 bases, with 9 bases sitting between them. This CDR3 spans 13 amino acids. CDR1 and CDR2 (germline): SGHAT, FQDESV (reference sequence). CDR3 residues: CASSLLVLETQYF. CDR3 nucleotide sequence: TGTGCCAGCAGCTTACTAGTGCTGGAGACCCAGTACTTC. Drawing the rest from reference TRBV11-1 and TRBJ2-5, the complete variable domain is EAEVAQSPRYKITEKSQAVAFWCDPISGHATLYWYRQILGQGPELLVQFQDESVVDDSQLPKDRFSAERLKGVDSTLKIQPAELGDSAMYLCASSLLVLETQYFGPGTRLLVL.

The chain couples TRBV7-9 to TRBJ2-1, with 8 bases that match TRBD2. V shed 1 base and J 9 bases; nucleotides not matched to a gene: 5. Germline V gene sequence: CDR1 SEHNR, CDR2 FQNEAQ (reference sequence). The CDR3 runs 14 residues. In DNA form, the CDR3 reads TGTGCCAGCAGCTTAGAAGCGGGAGTTGGTGAGCAGTTCTTC. It yields the protein CASSLEAGVGEQFF.

The genes are TRBV24-1 and TRBJ2-3; perhaps TRBD1 as D (6 bases). Germline V CDR1 and CDR2: KGHDR, SFDVKD. CDR3 length: 14 residues. Trimming left V 5 bases short and J 1 base short, with 9 bases between. The CDR3 loop is CATSVPGGTDTQYF. For the CDR3, the DNA is TGTGCCACCAGTGTCCCAGGGGGCACAGATACGCAGTATTTT.

The chain recombines TRBV11-2 with TRBJ2-1, with a weak D call TRBD2 (5 bases). The CDR3 contains 14 residues. Trimming cost V 0 bases and J 8 bases, with 11 bases left between them. CDR1 is SGHAT, CDR2 FQNNGV, per germline. As DNA, the CDR3 is TGTGCCAGCAGCTTAGATCGGAGGAGCGATGAGCAGTTCTTC. This sequence encodes CASSLDRRSDEQFF.

The chain has TRBV19 and TRBJ1-5, with D possibly being TRBD1 (6 bases). Germline loops: CDR1 LNHDA, CDR2 SQIVND (reference sequence). Between the trimmed V and J ends, which lost 5 bases and 2 bases, there was a span of 7 bases. This CDR3 comprises 13 residues. The chain's CDR3 is CASSWTGNQPQHF. DNA for the CDR3: TGTGCCAGTAGTTGGACAGGCAATCAGCCCCAGCATTTT.

This rearrangement joins TRBV4-1 to TRBJ2-1; 12 positions match TRBD2. CDR1 and CDR2 (germline): MGHRA, YSYEKL. The ends lost 3 bases at V and 0 bases at J; junction bases unmatched: 12. The CDR3 loop spans 20 amino acids. Here the CDR3 reads CASSQGGGLAGRSSYNEQFF. In DNA form, the CDR3 reads TGCGCCAGCAGCCAGGGGGGGGGACTAGCGGGTCGAAGCTCCTACAATGAGCAGTTCTTC.

A single count supports this clone. V and J are TRBV2 and TRBJ2-4; 9 nucleotides align to TRBD1. J gave up 0 bases and V 7 bases, and 10 bases lay outside the gene matches. The length of the CDR3 is 17 residues. In germline, CDR1 is SNHLY, CDR2 FYNNEI. This chain's CDR3 is CASTPTGGHVAKNIQYF. Written as DNA, the CDR3 is TGTGCCAGCACCCCGACAGGGGGGCATGTAGCCAAAAACATTCAGTACTTC. Based on the CDR3 plus reference TRBV2 and TRBJ2-4, the full variable domain is EPEVTQTPSHQVTQMGQEVILRCVPISNHLYFYWYRQILGQKVEFLVSFYNNEISEKSEIFDDQFSVERPDGSNFTLKIRSTKLEDSAMYFCASTPTGGHVAKNIQYFGAGTRLSVL.

The V and J genes are TRBV7-9 and TRBJ1-2; 10 bases agree with TRBD1. The junction had 10 bases not matched to a gene; V was cut back by 5 bases and J by 4 bases. This CDR3 contains 16 residues. Per germline, CDR1 SEHNR and CDR2 FQNEAQ (reference sequence). CDR3 in DNA: TGTGCCAGCAGCCTAATTCGGGACAGGGGCACCTATGGCTACACCTTC. Its protein product is CASSLIRDRGTYGYTF.

The CDR3 spells CASSSTGQGVYEQYF. CDR3 nucleotides: TGTGCCAGCAGCTCCACGGGACAGGGGGTCTACGAGCAGTACTTC. The chain employs TRBV7-9 and TRBJ2-7; 11 bases match TRBD1. This CDR3 contains 15 residues. V shed 4 bases, J shed 3 bases, and the junction held 5 bases outside the gene matches. Per the germline V gene, CDR1 is SEHNR and CDR2 is FQNEAQ (reference sequence).

This clone has only a few counts. The rearrangement links TRBV28 to TRBJ1-6, with 9 bases fitting TRBD1. Germline V CDR1 and CDR2: MDHEN, SYDVKM. V lost 6 bases and J lost 5; bases outside the gene matches: 2. CDR3 length equals 14 residues. This CDR3 is CASSGTGHNSPLHF. The CDR3 nucleotides read TGTGCCAGCAGCGGGACAGGGCATAATTCACCCCTCCACTTT.